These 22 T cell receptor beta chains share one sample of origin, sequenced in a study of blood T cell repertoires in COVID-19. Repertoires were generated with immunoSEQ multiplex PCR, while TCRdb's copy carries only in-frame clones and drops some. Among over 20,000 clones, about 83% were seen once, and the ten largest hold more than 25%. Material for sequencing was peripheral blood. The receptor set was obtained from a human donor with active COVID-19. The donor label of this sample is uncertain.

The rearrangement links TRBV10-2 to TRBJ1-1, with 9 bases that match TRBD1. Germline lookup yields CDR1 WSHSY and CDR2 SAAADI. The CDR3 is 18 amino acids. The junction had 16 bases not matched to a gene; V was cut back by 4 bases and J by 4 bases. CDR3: CASSGGARDRAFSTEAFF. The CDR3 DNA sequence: TGCGCCAGCAGTGGGGGGGCGAGGGACAGGGCTTTTAGCACTGAAGCTTTCTTT.

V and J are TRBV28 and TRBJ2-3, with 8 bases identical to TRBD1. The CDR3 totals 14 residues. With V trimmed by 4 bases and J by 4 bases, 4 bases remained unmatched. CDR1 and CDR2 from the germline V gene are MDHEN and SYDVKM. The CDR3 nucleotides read TGTGCCAGCAGTTCGACAGGGGCTTCAGATACGCAGTATTTT. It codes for CASSSTGASDTQYF.

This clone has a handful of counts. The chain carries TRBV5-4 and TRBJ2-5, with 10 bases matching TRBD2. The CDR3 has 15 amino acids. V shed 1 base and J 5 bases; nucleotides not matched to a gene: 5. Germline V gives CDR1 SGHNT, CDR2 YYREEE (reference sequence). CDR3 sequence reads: CASSLSLAGVETQYF. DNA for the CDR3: TGTGCCAGCAGCTTGTCCCTAGCGGGAGTGGAGACCCAGTACTTC.

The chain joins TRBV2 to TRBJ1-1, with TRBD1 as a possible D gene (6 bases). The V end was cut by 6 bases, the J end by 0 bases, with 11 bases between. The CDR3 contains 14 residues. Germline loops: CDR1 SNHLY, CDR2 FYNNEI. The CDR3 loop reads CASRTGLMNTEAFF. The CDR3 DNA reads TGTGCCAGCAGGACAGGCTTAATGAACACTGAAGCTTTCTTT.

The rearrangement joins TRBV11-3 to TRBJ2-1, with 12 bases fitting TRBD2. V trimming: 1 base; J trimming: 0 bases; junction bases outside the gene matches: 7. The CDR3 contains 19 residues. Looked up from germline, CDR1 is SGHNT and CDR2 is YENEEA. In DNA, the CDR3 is TGTGCCAGCAGCTTAGCGGGACTAGCGGGCCCCAGCTCCTACAATGAGCAGTTCTTC. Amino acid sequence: CASSLAGLAGPSSYNEQFF.

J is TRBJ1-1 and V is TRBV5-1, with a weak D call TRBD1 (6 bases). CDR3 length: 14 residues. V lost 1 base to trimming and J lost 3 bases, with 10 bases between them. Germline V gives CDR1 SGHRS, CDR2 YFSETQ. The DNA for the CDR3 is TGCGCCAGCAGCTTGAGTGCAGGGGACACTGAAGCTTTCTTT. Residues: CASSLSAGDTEAFF.

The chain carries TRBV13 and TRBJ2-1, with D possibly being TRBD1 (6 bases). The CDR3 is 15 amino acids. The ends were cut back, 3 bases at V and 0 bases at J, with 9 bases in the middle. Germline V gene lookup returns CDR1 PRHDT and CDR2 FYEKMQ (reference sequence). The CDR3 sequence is CASSLGADSYNEQFF. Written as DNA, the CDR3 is TGTGCCAGCAGCTTGGGGGCGGACTCCTACAATGAGCAGTTCTTC.

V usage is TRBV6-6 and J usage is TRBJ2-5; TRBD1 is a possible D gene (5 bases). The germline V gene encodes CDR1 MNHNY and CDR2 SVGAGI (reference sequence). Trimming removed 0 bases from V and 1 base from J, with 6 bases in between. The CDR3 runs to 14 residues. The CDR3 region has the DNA TGTGCCAGCAGTTACTCGGACATCCAAGAGACCCAGTACTTC. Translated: CASSYSDIQETQYF.

CDR3 loop: CASSSGLAGGEQFF. For the CDR3, the DNA is TGTGCCAGCAGTTCGGGACTAGCGGGGGGTGAGCAGTTCTTC. The rearrangement uses TRBV6-5 and TRBJ2-1, with 15 nucleotides matching TRBD2. J was trimmed by 9 bases and V by 4 bases; bases with no gene match: 1. This CDR3 contains 14 residues. Germline CDR1 MNHEY, CDR2 SVGAGI.

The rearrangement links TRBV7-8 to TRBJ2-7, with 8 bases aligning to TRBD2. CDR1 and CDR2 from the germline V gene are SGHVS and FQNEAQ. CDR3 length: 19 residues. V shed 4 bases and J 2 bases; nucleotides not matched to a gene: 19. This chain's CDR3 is CASSSRAQLRLALTYEQYF. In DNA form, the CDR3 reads TGTGCCAGCAGCTCCCGGGCGCAACTTAGACTAGCGCTTACCTACGAGCAGTACTTC.

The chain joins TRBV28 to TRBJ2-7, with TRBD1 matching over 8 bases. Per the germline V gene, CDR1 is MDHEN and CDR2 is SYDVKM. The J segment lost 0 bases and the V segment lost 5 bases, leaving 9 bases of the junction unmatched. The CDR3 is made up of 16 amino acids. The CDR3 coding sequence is TGTGCCAGCAGTCCAATAAGGGACAGGTCCTCCTACGAGCAGTACTTC. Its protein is CASSPIRDRSSYEQYF.

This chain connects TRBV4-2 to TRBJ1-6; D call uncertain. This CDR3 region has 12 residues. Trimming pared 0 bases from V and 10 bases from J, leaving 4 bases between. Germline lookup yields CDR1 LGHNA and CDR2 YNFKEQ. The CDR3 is CASSQDESPLHF. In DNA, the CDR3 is TGTGCCAGCAGCCAAGACGAGTCACCCCTCCACTTT.

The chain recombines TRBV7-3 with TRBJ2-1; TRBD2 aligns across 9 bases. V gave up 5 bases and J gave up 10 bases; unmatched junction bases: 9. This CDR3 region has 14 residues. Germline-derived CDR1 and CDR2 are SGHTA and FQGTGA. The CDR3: CASSLYISGSEQFF. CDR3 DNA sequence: TGTGCCAGCAGCCTCTACATTAGCGGGAGCGAGCAGTTCTTC.

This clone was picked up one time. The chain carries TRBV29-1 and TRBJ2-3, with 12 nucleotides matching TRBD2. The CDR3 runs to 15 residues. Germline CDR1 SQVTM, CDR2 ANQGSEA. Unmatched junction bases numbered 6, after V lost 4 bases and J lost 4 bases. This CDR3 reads CSVALASGGADTQYF. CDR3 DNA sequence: TGCAGCGTTGCCCTGGCTAGCGGGGGGGCAGATACGCAGTATTTT.

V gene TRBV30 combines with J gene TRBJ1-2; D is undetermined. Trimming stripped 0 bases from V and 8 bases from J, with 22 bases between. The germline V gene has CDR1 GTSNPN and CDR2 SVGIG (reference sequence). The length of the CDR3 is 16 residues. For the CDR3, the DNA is TGTGCCTGGAGTGTCCCACTTGCTAAGTGGTGTTACGGCTACACCTTC. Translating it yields CAWSVPLAKWCYGYTF.

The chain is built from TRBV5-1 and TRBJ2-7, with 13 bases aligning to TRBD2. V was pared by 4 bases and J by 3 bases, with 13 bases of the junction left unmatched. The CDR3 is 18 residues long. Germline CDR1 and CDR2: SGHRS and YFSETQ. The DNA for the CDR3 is TGCGCCAGCAGCCCCGACGGTCTACTAGCGGGGGGGCTCTACGAGCAGTACTTC. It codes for CASSPDGLLAGGLYEQYF.

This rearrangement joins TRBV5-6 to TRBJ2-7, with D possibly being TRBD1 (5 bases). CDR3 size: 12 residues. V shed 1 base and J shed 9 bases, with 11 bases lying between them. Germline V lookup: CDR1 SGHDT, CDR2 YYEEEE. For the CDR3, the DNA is TGTGCCAGCAGCTTGTGGCAGGGATGGCAGTACTTC. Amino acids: CASSLWQGWQYF.

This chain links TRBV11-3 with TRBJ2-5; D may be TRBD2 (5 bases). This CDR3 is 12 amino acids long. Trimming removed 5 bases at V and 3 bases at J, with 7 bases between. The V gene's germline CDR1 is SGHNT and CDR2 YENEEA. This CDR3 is CASSEAEETQYF. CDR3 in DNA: TGTGCCAGCAGCGAAGCGGAAGAGACCCAGTACTTC.

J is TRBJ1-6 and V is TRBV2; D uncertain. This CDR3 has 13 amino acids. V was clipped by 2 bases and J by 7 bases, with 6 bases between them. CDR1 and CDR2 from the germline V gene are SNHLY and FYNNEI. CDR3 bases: TGTGCCAGCAGTGAATTGGCCAATTCACCCCTCCACTTT. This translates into CASSELANSPLHF.

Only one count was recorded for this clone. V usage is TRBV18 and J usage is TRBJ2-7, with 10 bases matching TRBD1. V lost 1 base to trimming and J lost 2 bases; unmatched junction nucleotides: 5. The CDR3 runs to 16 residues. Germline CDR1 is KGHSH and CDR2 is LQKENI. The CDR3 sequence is CASSPLGTGVPYEQYF. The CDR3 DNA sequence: TGTGCCAGCTCACCACTTGGGACAGGGGTCCCCTACGAGCAGTACTTC.

The CDR3 bases are TGTGCCAGCAGCCGGACATTTGGGACAGCGAACAATTTTAGCAATCAGCCCCAGCATTTT. Its protein is CASSRTFGTANNFSNQPQHF. The gene calls are TRBV6-6 and TRBJ1-5, with 7 bases aligning to TRBD1. V lost 6 bases to trimming and J lost 0 bases; unmatched junction nucleotides: 20. The CDR3 totals 20 residues. Germline V CDR1 and CDR2: MNHNY, SVGAGI (reference sequence).

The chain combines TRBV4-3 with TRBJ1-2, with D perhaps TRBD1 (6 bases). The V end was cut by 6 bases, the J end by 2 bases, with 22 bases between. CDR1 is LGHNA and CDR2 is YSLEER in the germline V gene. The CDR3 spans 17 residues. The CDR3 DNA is TGCGCCAGCAGATTCCAAGGGGGACGGGGGGTGAACTATGGCTACACCTTC. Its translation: CASRFQGGRGVNYGYTF.